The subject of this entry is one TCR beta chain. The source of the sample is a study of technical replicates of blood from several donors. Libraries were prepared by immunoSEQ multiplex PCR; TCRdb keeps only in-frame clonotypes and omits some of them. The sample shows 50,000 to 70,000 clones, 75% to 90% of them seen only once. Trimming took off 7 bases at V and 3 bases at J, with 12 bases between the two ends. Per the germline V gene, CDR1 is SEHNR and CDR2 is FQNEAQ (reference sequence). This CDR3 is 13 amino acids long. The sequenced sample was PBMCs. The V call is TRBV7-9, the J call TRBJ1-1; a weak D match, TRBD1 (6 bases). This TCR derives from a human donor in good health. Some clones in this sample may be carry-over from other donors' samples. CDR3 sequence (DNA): TGTGCCAGCATGATCCAGGGGCACACTGAAGCTTTCTTT. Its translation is CASMIQGHTEAFF.